These 27 T cell receptor beta chains originate from one sample sequenced in a study of CXCR3-negative and CXCR3-positive naive CD8 T cells. Libraries were UMI-labeled 5' RACE TRB cDNA. TCRdb reprocessed the 5' RACE reads and keeps a single row for each CDR3 protein, giving no DNA. The sample table includes tens of thousands of distinct CDR3 sequences. The sample comprised memory CD8+ T cells from blood. Receptor source: a human donor in good health. Some clones in this sample may be carry-over from other donors' samples.

V gene TRBV20-1 combines with J gene TRBJ1-1. CDR1 is DFQATT, CDR2 SNEGSKA, per germline (reference sequence). The CDR3 covers 12 residues. The CDR3 region is CSAYPMNTEAFF.

This chain's CDR3 is CASMAFTNTGELFF. The rearrangement links TRBV27 to TRBJ2-2. This CDR3 is built from 14 residues. In germline, CDR1 is MNHEY, CDR2 SMNVEV (reference sequence).

This chain joins TRBV20-1 and TRBJ1-1; checking the TCRdb D call of TRBD1 is not possible without DNA. The germline gives CDR1 DFQATT, CDR2 SNEGSKA (reference sequence). This CDR3 has 14 amino acids. CDR3: CSARGVGQGTEAFF.

This clonotype is medium-sized by frequency. V gene TRBV19 combines with J gene TRBJ2-7; TCRdb's D call of TRBD2 is untestable without DNA. The length of the CDR3 is 13 residues. Per the germline V gene, CDR1 is LNHDA and CDR2 is SQIVND (reference sequence). The CDR3 here is CASSAAGGYEQYF.

The chain combines TRBV11-2 with TRBJ1-1; TCRdb indicates TRBD1, and absent DNA this call remains unverified. Germline CDR1 is SGHAT and CDR2 is FQNNGV. This CDR3 comprises 15 residues. CDR3 loop: CASSLELTGRTEAFF.

The CDR3 loop is CASSVGGRSYNEQFF. V and J are TRBV9 and TRBJ2-1. This CDR3 contains 15 residues. Germline lookup yields CDR1 SGDLS and CDR2 YYNGEE.

This sequence joins TRBV20-1 and TRBJ1-1; TCRdb outputs TRBD1, but without DNA this stays unchecked. The length of the CDR3 is 14 residues. CDR1 DFQATT and CDR2 SNEGSKA come from the germline V gene (reference sequence). The CDR3 is CSTFKGQGNTEAFF.

The chain has TRBV20-1 and TRBJ2-5. There are 12 residues in the CDR3. Germline V gene lookup returns CDR1 DFQATT and CDR2 SNEGSKA (reference sequence). The CDR3 sequence: CSATRAQETQYF.

V and J are TRBV6-5 and TRBJ2-1; the TRBD2 assignment by TCRdb is unverifiable without DNA. This CDR3 region has 16 residues. The germline V gene has CDR1 MNHEY and CDR2 SVGAGI. The CDR3 sequence is CASRRGGAGGGNEQFF.

The rearrangement uses TRBV7-2 and TRBJ2-6; TCRdb names TRBD2, which stays unverified in the absence of DNA. Germline CDR1 SGHTA, CDR2 FQGNSA. The CDR3 loop spans 18 amino acids. The CDR3 sequence: CASSKGPLEPSGANVLTF.

The chain combines TRBV4-2 with TRBJ2-7; TCRdb gives TRBD2 as the D gene, but with no DNA this cannot be confirmed. From germline, CDR1 is LGHNA and CDR2 YNFKEQ. This CDR3 spans 16 amino acids. The chain's CDR3 is CASSQEEGIPSYEQYF.

The rearrangement uses TRBV11-3 and TRBJ2-1; checking the TCRdb D call of TRBD2 is not possible without DNA. CDR3 size: 16 residues. Per the germline V gene, CDR1 is SGHNT and CDR2 is YENEEA. The CDR3 reads CASSRWKGGSYNEQFF.

The V and J genes are TRBV14 and TRBJ2-7. The CDR3 is 12 amino acids. CDR1 is SGHDN, CDR2 FVKESK, per germline. CDR3 residues: CASSQVLYEQYF.

The CDR3 loop is CSAPGPGELFF. This sequence joins TRBV29-1 and TRBJ2-2; no DNA is available, so the TRBD1 call from TCRdb remains unchecked. The CDR3 totals 11 residues. Looked up from germline, CDR1 is SQVTM and CDR2 is ANQGSEA.

The chain uses TRBV6-2 or TRBV6-3 and TRBJ2-1; TCRdb proposes TRBD2, but this gene call is untestable without DNA. Per germline, CDR1 MNHEY and CDR2 SVGEGT. The CDR3 runs to 16 residues. CDR3 sequence: CASSDPSGPNYNEQFF.

The chain joins TRBV27 to TRBJ1-1; TCRdb designates TRBD1, a call that cannot be tested without DNA. The CDR3 length is 14 residues. The germline V gene has CDR1 MNHEY and CDR2 SMNVEV (reference sequence). CDR3: CASRDGAENTEAFF.

The V call is TRBV27, the J call TRBJ2-7; TCRdb picks TRBD1, but there is no DNA to check that call. The CDR3 has 15 residues. Germline CDR1 is MNHEY and CDR2 is SMNVEV (reference sequence). The CDR3 spells CASSLSPGGGYEQYF.

The V and J genes are TRBV21-1 and TRBJ2-2; the D call of TRBD1 rests on TCRdb alone, since no DNA is present to check it. TRBV21-1 is flagged as a pseudogene. The CDR3 contains 14 residues. CDR3 sequence: CASSKLSGTGELFF.

The chain joins TRBV30 to TRBJ2-7; TCRdb designates TRBD1, a call that cannot be tested without DNA. CDR3 length: 13 amino acids. In germline, CDR1 is GTSNPN, CDR2 SVGIG (reference sequence). The CDR3 is CAWSRGLAYEQYF.

The chain combines TRBV29-1 with TRBJ2-7. This CDR3 has 14 amino acids. Germline-derived CDR1 and CDR2 are SQVTM and ANQGSEA. The CDR3 sequence is CSVDGWAGSYEQYF.

V and J are TRBV12-3 or TRBV12-4 and TRBJ2-5; absent DNA, TCRdb's TRBD1 call cannot be checked. This CDR3 spans 16 amino acids. CDR3 protein: CASSQTGLYPGETQYF.

The chain recombines TRBV7-9 with TRBJ2-5; TCRdb names TRBD1, which stays unverified in the absence of DNA. The CDR3 has 15 amino acids. The V gene's germline CDR1 is SEHNR and CDR2 FQNEAQ (reference sequence). Here the CDR3 reads CASSLGGGEQETQYF.

CDR3: CASSPETGTSHEQYF. The gene calls are TRBV6-1 and TRBJ2-7; the TCRdb D gene call, TRBD2, has no DNA to confirm it. CDR1 is MNHNS, CDR2 SASEGT, per germline. The CDR3 contains 15 residues.

The chain links TRBV28 to TRBJ2-6; TCRdb reports TRBD2, a call that lacks DNA to check it against. The CDR3 has 16 residues. CDR1 MDHEN and CDR2 SYDVKM come from the germline V gene. The CDR3 here is CASSLGGLSGANVLTF.

The V call is TRBV10-3, the J call TRBJ2-3. This CDR3 region has 16 residues. Germline V gene lookup returns CDR1 ENHRY and CDR2 SYGVKD. CDR3 amino acids: CAISEWGGSQTDTQYF.

The V and J genes are TRBV4-3 and TRBJ2-7; there is no DNA to check the TCRdb D call of TRBD1. The CDR3 is 16 amino acids. The germline V gene encodes CDR1 LGHNA and CDR2 YSLEER. CDR3 in amino acids: CASSQVHGTGVSEQYF.

The chain couples TRBV5-1 to TRBJ2-7; the TCRdb call, TRBD1, lacks DNA for checking. This CDR3 has 16 residues. Per the germline V gene, CDR1 is SGHRS and CDR2 is YFSETQ. Here the CDR3 reads CASSLQSGTAWYEQYF.